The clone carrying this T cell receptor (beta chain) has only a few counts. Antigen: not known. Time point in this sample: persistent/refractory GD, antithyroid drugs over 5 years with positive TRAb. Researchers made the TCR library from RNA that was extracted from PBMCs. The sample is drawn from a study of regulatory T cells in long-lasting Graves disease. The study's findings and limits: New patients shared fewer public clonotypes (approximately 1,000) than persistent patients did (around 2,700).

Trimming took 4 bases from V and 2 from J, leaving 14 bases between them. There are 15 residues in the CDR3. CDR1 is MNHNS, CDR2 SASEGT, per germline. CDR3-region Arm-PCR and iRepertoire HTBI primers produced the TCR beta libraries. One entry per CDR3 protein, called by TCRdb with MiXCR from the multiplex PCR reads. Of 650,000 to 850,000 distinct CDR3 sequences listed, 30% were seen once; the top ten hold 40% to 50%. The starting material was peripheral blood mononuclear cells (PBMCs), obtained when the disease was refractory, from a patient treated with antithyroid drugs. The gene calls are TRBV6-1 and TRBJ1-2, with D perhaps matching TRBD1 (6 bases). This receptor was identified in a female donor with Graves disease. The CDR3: CASSAAPGANYGYTF. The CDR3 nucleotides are TGTGCCAGCAGTGCGGCACCAGGGGCCAACTATGGCTACACCTTC.